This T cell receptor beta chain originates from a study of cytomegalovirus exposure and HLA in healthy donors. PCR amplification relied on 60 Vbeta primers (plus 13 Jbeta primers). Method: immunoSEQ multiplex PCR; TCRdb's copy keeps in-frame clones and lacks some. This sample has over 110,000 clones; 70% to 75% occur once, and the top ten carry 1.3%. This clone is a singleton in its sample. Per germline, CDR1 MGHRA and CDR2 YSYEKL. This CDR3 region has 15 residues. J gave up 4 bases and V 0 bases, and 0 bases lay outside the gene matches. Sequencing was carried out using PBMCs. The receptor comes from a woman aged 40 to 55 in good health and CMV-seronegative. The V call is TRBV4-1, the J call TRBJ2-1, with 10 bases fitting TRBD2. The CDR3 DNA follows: TGCGCCAGCAGCCAAGATAGCGGGGGGTACAATGAGCAGTTCTTC. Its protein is CASSQDSGGYNEQFF.